The T cell receptor beta chain described here comes from a study of T cell repertoires in cytomegalovirus infection. Looking at the study overall: The authors used CMV epitopes that were HLA-C-restricted (recently identified) and HLA-B-restricted (well studied). Based on public TCR beta signatures, there were indications of CMV infection and of a matching HLA type.

TCRdb reprocessed the reads via MiXCR and lists one record per CDR3 protein. The profile covers some 940,000 distinct CDR3 sequences, with roughly a third appearing a single time and 13% taken by the ten largest. As for this clonotype: The antigen remains unidentified.

The study, taken as a whole, reports: It was HLA-C-restricted CMV-specific TCR beta clonotypes that dominated the response ex vivo. Cumulated frequencies of public TCR beta families served to identify carriers of CMV plus the relevant HLA.

CDR1 and CDR2 (germline): MNHNS, SASEGT. The CDR3 has 15 residues. Trimming pared 1 base from V and 2 bases from J, leaving 12 bases between. This TCR was sampled from a human donor in good health (CMV status not recorded). Some clones in this sample may be carry-over from other donors' samples. The starting material was cultured CD8+ T cells from PBMCs, obtained from culture after CMV antigen stimulation. The J gene is TRBJ2-7, the V gene TRBV6-1; D is uncertain. The CDR3 spells CASSEEWEETYEQYF. The CDR3 nucleotides read TGTGCCAGCAGTGAAGAGTGGGAAGAAACCTACGAGCAGTACTTC.